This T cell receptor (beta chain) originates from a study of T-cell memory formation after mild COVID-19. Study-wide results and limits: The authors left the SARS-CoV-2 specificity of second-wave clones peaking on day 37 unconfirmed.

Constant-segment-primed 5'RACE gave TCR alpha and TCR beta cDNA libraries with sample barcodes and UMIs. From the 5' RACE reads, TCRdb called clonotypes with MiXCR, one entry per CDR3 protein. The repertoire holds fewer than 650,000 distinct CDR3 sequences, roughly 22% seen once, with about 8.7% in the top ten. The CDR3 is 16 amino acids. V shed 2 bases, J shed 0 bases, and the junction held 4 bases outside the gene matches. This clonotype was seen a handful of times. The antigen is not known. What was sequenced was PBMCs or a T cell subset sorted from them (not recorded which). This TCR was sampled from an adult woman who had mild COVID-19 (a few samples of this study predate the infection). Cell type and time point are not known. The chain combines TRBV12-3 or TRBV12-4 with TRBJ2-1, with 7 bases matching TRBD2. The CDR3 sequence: CASSLRLAVSYNEQFF. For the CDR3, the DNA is TGTGCCAGCAGTTTAAGGCTAGCGGTCTCCTACAATGAGCAGTTCTTC.